Presented here are 29 T cell receptor beta chains from one specimen sequenced in a study of blood T cell repertoires in COVID-19 (dated by TCRdb to the early 2020s). Receptor libraries were prepared by the immunoSEQ multiplex PCR assay. TCRdb's version of the immuneACCESS table is confined to in-frame rearrangements and falls short of the full clone set. An unresolved V gene accounts for under half of the shortfall where checked; the remainder is of unknown origin. This sample holds tens of thousands of clones; around nine tenths were observed only once. 4.5% to 6.5% of the sample rests with the top ten. The source material was peripheral blood. All receptors come from a man aged 55 to 70 with COVID-19, enrolled during active disease.

V usage is TRBV5-4 and J usage is TRBJ2-3; 9 positions match TRBD2. Germline CDR1 reads SGHNT; CDR2 reads YYREEE (reference sequence). The ends lost 4 bases at V and 2 bases at J; junction bases unmatched: 8. The CDR3 loop spans 16 amino acids. CDR3 loop: CASSGNSGSNTDTQYF. The CDR3 DNA is TGTGCCAGCAGCGGAAATAGCGGGAGTAACACAGATACGCAGTATTTT.

J is TRBJ2-1 and V is TRBV4-2, with 12 bases matching TRBD2. This CDR3 has 16 residues. V lost 2 bases to trimming and J lost 4 bases; unmatched junction nucleotides: 3. Per germline, CDR1 LGHNA and CDR2 YNFKEQ. CDR3: CASSQRLAGAYNEQFF. The CDR3 DNA follows: TGTGCCAGCAGCCAAAGACTAGCGGGAGCTTACAATGAGCAGTTCTTC.

The V gene is TRBV6-5, the J gene TRBJ1-6; D not resolved. V shed 5 bases and J shed 10 bases, with 12 bases lying between them. Per the germline V gene, CDR1 is MNHEY and CDR2 is SVGAGI. The length of the CDR3 is 13 residues. CDR3 bases: TGTGCCAGCAGTCGGTCTCAGCGATCACCCCTCCACTTT. It specifies CASSRSQRSPLHF.

The genes are TRBV5-1 and TRBJ2-7, with 10 bases matching TRBD2. This CDR3 contains 14 residues. Germline CDR1 and CDR2: SGHRS and YFSETQ. Trimming took 6 bases from V and 0 from J; bases not matched to a gene: 3. The CDR3, as DNA: TGCGCCAGCAAGCGGGGGGGCAGCTCCTACGAGCAGTACTTC. Amino acid sequence: CASKRGGSSYEQYF.

V and J are TRBV2 and TRBJ1-2; 8 bases fit TRBD1. V was clipped by 5 bases and J by 8 bases; unmatched bases: 10. The CDR3 totals 14 residues. CDR1 SNHLY and CDR2 FYNNEI come from the germline V gene. For the CDR3, the DNA is TGTGCCAGCAGTTATACGGACAGGGCGGAGGGCTACACCTTC. Its translation is CASSYTDRAEGYTF.

V is TRBV18 and J is TRBJ1-6; D unresolved. The CDR3 covers 16 residues. The germline CDR1 and CDR2 sequences are KGHSH and LQKENI. Trimming removed 2 bases from V and 7 bases from J, with 15 bases in between. The CDR3 is CASSPSEDGENSPLHF. For the CDR3, the DNA is TGTGCCAGCTCACCATCGGAGGACGGAGAAAATTCACCCCTCCACTTT.

The gene calls are TRBV7-9 and TRBJ2-1, with a weak D call TRBD1 (5 bases). With 2 bases removed from V and 9 bases from J, the gap between germline ends came to 11 bases. This CDR3 comprises 13 residues. From germline, CDR1 is SEHNR and CDR2 FQNEAQ (reference sequence). Written as DNA, the CDR3 is TGTGCCAGCAGCTTAAGGGGTTCGGGTGAGCAGTTCTTC. It yields the protein CASSLRGSGEQFF.

This clone was observed a single time. The V call is TRBV6-6, the J call TRBJ2-7, with 7 bases fitting TRBD1. V shed 5 bases and J 5 bases; nucleotides not matched to a gene: 9. The CDR3 totals 14 residues. Germline CDR1 reads MNHNY; CDR2 reads SVGAGI (reference sequence). In DNA form, the CDR3 reads TGTGCCAGCAGTCTACAGGGGACGTTAGACGAGCAGTACTTC. Residues: CASSLQGTLDEQYF.

V and J are TRBV30 and TRBJ1-6; D remains unclear. Per the germline V gene, CDR1 is GTSNPN and CDR2 is SVGIG (reference sequence). The CDR3 contains 16 residues. The V and J ends lost 1 base and 3 bases respectively, with 13 bases between them. CDR3 residues: CAWSALPRRYNSPLHF. The CDR3 DNA sequence: TGTGCCTGGAGTGCGCTCCCGAGGCGCTATAATTCACCCCTCCACTTT.

The chain is built from TRBV6-5 and TRBJ2-7; TRBD2 aligns across 8 bases. V lost 4 bases to trimming and J lost 2 bases; unmatched junction nucleotides: 10. The CDR3 runs to 16 residues. CDR1 is MNHEY and CDR2 is SVGAGI in the germline V gene. The CDR3 bases are TGTGCCAGCAGTTCACTAGCGGCCACGGGAACCTACGAGCAGTACTTC. Translating it yields CASSSLAATGTYEQYF.

The chain combines TRBV6-5 with TRBJ1-5; 8 positions match TRBD1. V was pared by 6 bases and J by 9 bases, with 7 bases of the junction left unmatched. The CDR3 is 13 amino acids. Germline V lookup: CDR1 MNHEY, CDR2 SVGAGI. The CDR3 is CASSSRGQGPQHF. The CDR3 DNA reads as TGTGCCAGCAGCTCCAGGGGGCAGGGGCCCCAGCATTTT.

The chain is built from TRBV5-4 and TRBJ2-2; maybe TRBD2 (6 bases). Germline-derived CDR1 and CDR2 are SGHNT and YYREEE (reference sequence). Deletions cut 0 bases from V and 5 bases from J, with 11 bases between. The CDR3 runs to 15 residues. CDR3 in amino acids: CASSLGLVGTGELFF. For the CDR3, the DNA is TGTGCCAGCAGCTTGGGACTAGTGGGGACCGGGGAGCTGTTTTTT.

This rearrangement joins TRBV5-1 to TRBJ2-7; 10 positions match TRBD1. Germline V gives CDR1 SGHRS, CDR2 YFSETQ. The CDR3 has 16 residues. Trimming at V came to 4 bases and at J to 3 bases, leaving 10 bases not matched to a gene. CDR3 DNA sequence: TGCGCCAGCAGCCAGTTGTCCGGGACAGGGGTCTACGAGCAGTACTTC. Residues: CASSQLSGTGVYEQYF.

V gene TRBV28 combines with J gene TRBJ2-1; 8 nucleotides align to TRBD2. The CDR3 spans 15 residues. V lost 10 bases and J lost 0; bases outside the gene matches: 8. Germline CDR1 and CDR2: MDHEN and SYDVKM. CDR3 residues: CAITTSESSYNEQFF. As DNA, the CDR3 is TGTGCCATTACGACTAGCGAGAGCTCCTACAATGAGCAGTTCTTC. Based on the CDR3 plus reference TRBV28 and TRBJ2-1, the full variable domain is DVKVTQSSRYLVKRTGEKVFLECVQDMDHENMFWYRQDPGLGLRLIYFSYDVKMKEKGDIPEGYSVSREKKERFSLILESASTNQTSMYLCAITTSESSYNEQFFGPGTRLTVL.

CDR3 sequence: CASSHWERSSYNEQFF. DNA for the CDR3: TGTGCCAGCAGCCACTGGGAGCGGAGCTCCTACAATGAGCAGTTCTTC. The V gene is TRBV3-1 (or the pseudogene TRBV3-2), the J gene TRBJ2-1; TRBD2 is a possible D gene (5 bases). The CDR3 spans 16 residues. With 3 bases removed from V and 0 bases from J, the gap between germline ends came to 12 bases. Per the germline V gene, CDR1 is LGHDT and CDR2 is YNNKEL (reference sequence).

This chain connects TRBV7-3 to TRBJ1-5; no clear D gene. The CDR3 contains 13 residues. CDR1 and CDR2 from the germline V gene are SGHTA and FQGTGA. V was clipped by 1 base and J by 5 bases, with 6 bases between them. The CDR3 coding sequence is TGTGCCAGCAGCTTAAACTCGGATCAGCCCCAGCATTTT. Encoded protein: CASSLNSDQPQHF.

The CDR3 DNA reads as TGTGCCAGCAACGGGCCTAGCGGGAGTAGAGAGACCCAGTACTTC. The encoded protein is CASNGPSGSRETQYF. The genes are TRBV5-4 and TRBJ2-5; the match to TRBD2 covers 10 bases. The J segment lost 4 bases and the V segment lost 6 bases, leaving 9 bases of the junction unmatched. The germline V gene has CDR1 SGHNT and CDR2 YYREEE (reference sequence). The CDR3 has 15 residues.

The V call is TRBV25-1, the J call TRBJ2-2, with 9 positions matching TRBD1. In germline, CDR1 is MGHDK, CDR2 SYGVNS. Losses at the gene ends were 5 bases for V and 2 bases for J; bases not matched to a gene: 9. The CDR3 runs 17 residues. The CDR3: CASSNGQGSINTGELFF. CDR3 nucleotide sequence: TGTGCCAGCAGTAACGGACAGGGGAGTATTAACACCGGGGAGCTGTTTTTT.

The CDR3 region is CASSSLTSGYSYEQYF. For the CDR3, the DNA is TGTGCCAGTAGTTCCCTGACTAGCGGTTACTCCTACGAGCAGTACTTC. The chain couples TRBV19 to TRBJ2-7; 9 nucleotides agree with TRBD2. The trim removed 5 bases at V and 0 bases at J, leaving 8 bases unmatched. Germline V CDR1 and CDR2: LNHDA, SQIVND (reference sequence). The CDR3 runs to 16 residues.

The chain recombines TRBV27 with TRBJ2-1; TRBD2 aligns across 9 bases. The length of the CDR3 is 16 residues. Germline CDR1 is MNHEY and CDR2 is SMNVEV (reference sequence). Trimming at V came to 6 bases and at J to 0 bases, leaving 6 bases not matched to a gene. The CDR3 DNA sequence: TGTGCCAGCAGCTCTCGACTAGCGGACTCCTACAATGAGCAGTTCTTC. Amino acids: CASSSRLADSYNEQFF.

V gene TRBV9 combines with J gene TRBJ2-1, with TRBD1 as a possible D gene (6 bases). Germline CDR1 SGDLS, CDR2 YYNGEE. V lost 4 bases, J lost 7 bases, and 9 bases lay in between. The CDR3 is 12 amino acids. CDR3 coding DNA: TGTGCCAGCAGCCTCACAGGGAATGAGCAGTTCTTC. This sequence encodes CASSLTGNEQFF.

This chain connects TRBV10-3 to TRBJ1-4; TRBD1 is a possible D gene (5 bases). Per the germline V gene, CDR1 is ENHRY and CDR2 is SYGVKD. CDR3 size: 13 residues. V lost 0 bases and J lost 10, with 9 bases in between. In DNA form, the CDR3 reads TGTGCCATCAGTGAGTCGGGGGGGGTAAAACTGTTTTTT. Protein sequence: CAISESGGVKLFF.

The genes are TRBV15 and TRBJ1-1; D remains ambiguous. The CDR3 consists of 13 residues. Germline CDR1 reads LNHNV; CDR2 reads YYDKDF (reference sequence). V was clipped by 2 bases and J by 3 bases, with 7 bases between them. CDR3 nucleotides: TGTGCCACCAGCAGACGTCGAGACACTGAAGCTTTCTTT. It translates to CATSRRRDTEAFF. Looking up the rest from reference TRBV15 and TRBJ1-1 gives the full variable domain: DAMVIQNPRYQVTQFGKPVTLSCSQTLNHNVMYWYQQKSSQAPKLLFHYYDKDFNNEADTPDNFQSRRPNTSFCFLDIRSPGLGDTAMYLCATSRRRDTEAFFGQGTRLTVV.

The gene calls are TRBV10-3 and TRBJ2-2, with 8 bases identical to TRBD1. The CDR3 has 16 residues. In germline, CDR1 is ENHRY, CDR2 SYGVKD. V lost 4 bases and J lost 3; bases outside the gene matches: 7. The CDR3 region is CAISAGQGFDTGELFF. CDR3 sequence (DNA): TGTGCCATCAGTGCCGGACAGGGCTTCGACACCGGGGAGCTGTTTTTT.

This clone was recorded only once. The chain combines TRBV6-1 with TRBJ1-5; D gene uncertain. The CDR3 has 14 amino acids. The V gene lost 2 bases and the J gene lost 3 bases, with 8 bases spanning the gap. The germline V gene encodes CDR1 MNHNS and CDR2 SASEGT. The CDR3 bases are TGTGCCAGCAGTGAACCCAGGTACAATCAGCCCCAGCATTTT. This codes for CASSEPRYNQPQHF.

The chain uses TRBV7-9 and TRBJ2-7, with 7 positions matching TRBD2. V shed 2 bases and J 5 bases; nucleotides not matched to a gene: 12. Per germline, CDR1 SEHNR and CDR2 FQNEAQ (reference sequence). The CDR3 consists of 16 residues. The CDR3 coding sequence is TGTGCCAGCAGCTTAACTCAGGACGGCGGGAGTGACGAGCAGTACTTC. It specifies CASSLTQDGGSDEQYF.

CDR3 nucleotides: TGTGCCAGTAGTGAGGGTAGCGGAAACATTCAGTACTTC. It is translated as CASSEGSGNIQYF. The genes are TRBV19 and TRBJ2-4; D possibly corresponds to TRBD2 (6 bases). The CDR3 is 13 residues long. Germline V gene lookup returns CDR1 LNHDA and CDR2 SQIVND (reference sequence). The germline V and J ends were trimmed by 5 bases and 6 bases, with 11 bases remaining between them.

The V call is TRBV2, the J call TRBJ1-2; D gene uncertain. This CDR3 has 14 residues. Looked up from germline, CDR1 is SNHLY and CDR2 is FYNNEI. V dropped 3 bases and J dropped 1 base, with 9 bases sitting between them. CDR3 bases: TGTGCCAGCAGTGACTTTGACAATAACTATGGCTACACCTTC. This translates into CASSDFDNNYGYTF.

The V and J genes are TRBV9 and TRBJ2-4, with a weak D call TRBD1 (6 bases). CDR3 length: 15 amino acids. Trimming pared 3 bases from V and 5 bases from J, leaving 15 bases between. CDR1 and CDR2 from the germline V gene are SGDLS and YYNGEE. The CDR3 protein is CASSDYRDGENIQYF. DNA for the CDR3: TGTGCCAGCAGCGACTACAGGGATGGGGAAAACATTCAGTACTTC.